The rows below give T cell receptor beta chains drawn from one sample of a study of T-cell memory formation after mild COVID-19. MiXCR, applied by TCRdb to the 5' RACE reads, yields one record per CDR3 protein. This table holds some 290,000 distinct CDR3 sequences, roughly 17% found once. Material: PBMCs or a T cell subset sorted from them (not recorded which). Receptor source: a man aged 18 to 29 who had mild COVID-19 (a few samples of this study predate the infection). Cell type and time point are not known. The CDR3 runs from the conserved cysteine through the conserved F or W. D genes are given only for firm matches. Clone size is shown for a subset of rows, as once, few, many or a class of expanded clone.

v_call	clone_size	d_call	j_call	cdr3_aa	cdr3_nt
TRBV6-6	NA	NA	TRBJ2-7	CASSSMRGSYEQYF	TGTGCCAGCAGTTCTATGAGGGGGTCCTACGAGCAGTACTTC
TRBV20-1	NA	TRBD1	TRBJ2-5	CSAIQGSGETQYF	TGCAGTGCCATACAGGGGTCAGGCGAGACCCAGTACTTC
TRBV9	few	NA	TRBJ1-2	CASSKGGAEANYGYTF	TGTGCCAGCTCAAAGGGAGGGGCGGAAGCTAACTATGGCTACACCTTC
TRBV2	many	NA	TRBJ2-5	CASRGDQETQYF	TGTGCCAGCAGGGGGGACCAAGAGACCCAGTACTTC
TRBV4-1	few	TRBD1	TRBJ2-5	CASSQPTGGGKTQYF	TGCGCCAGCAGCCAACCAACAGGGGGCGGGAAGACCCAGTACTTC
TRBV2	NA	NA	TRBJ1-2	CASSGPLGYGYTF	TGTGCCAGCAGTGGCCCCTTGGGCTATGGCTACACCTTC
TRBV9	many	TRBD1	TRBJ2-5	CASSDRGETQYF	TGTGCCAGCTCCGACAGGGGAGAGACCCAGTACTTC
TRBV20-1	NA	NA	TRBJ2-1	CSAEHGQEQFF	TGCAGTGCCGAACACGGACAGGAGCAGTTCTTC
TRBV4-1	NA	TRBD1	TRBJ2-7	CASSHGPGGAYEQYF	TGCGCCAGCAGCCATGGACCAGGGGGCGCCTACGAGCAGTACTTC
TRBV6-2/TRBV6-3	few	NA	TRBJ2-1	CASSYQGRNEQFF	TGTGCCAGCAGTTACCAGGGACGCAATGAGCAGTTCTTC
TRBV6-5	NA	NA	TRBJ1-6	CASSTSTYNSPLHF	NA
TRBV11-2	many	NA	TRBJ2-1	CASSAEWGGRAEQFF	TGTGCCAGCAGCGCCGAGTGGGGCGGAAGGGCTGAGCAGTTCTTC
TRBV7-9	few	NA	TRBJ1-5	CASSYSGVQPQHF	TGTGCCAGCAGCTATTCAGGGGTTCAGCCCCAGCATTTT
TRBV6-5	NA	TRBD1	TRBJ1-1	CASSYLAPGQGEAFF	TGTGCCAGCAGTTACCTGGCGCCGGGACAGGGGGAAGCTTTCTTT
TRBV4-1	NA	TRBD1	TRBJ1-2	CASSQGQWTGGYTF	TGCGCCAGCAGCCAAGGGCAGTGGACAGGAGGCTACACCTTC
TRBV5-1	once	NA	TRBJ1-1	CASSPEPSGAAFF	TGCGCCAGCAGCCCCGAACCATCCGGGGCGGCTTTCTTT
TRBV29-1	NA	NA	TRBJ2-3	CSVGTLISTDTQYF	TGCAGCGTGGGGACTCTAATAAGCACAGATACGCAGTATTTT
TRBV29-1	NA	TRBD1	TRBJ2-1	CSVGPGQGRNEQFF	TGCAGCGTCGGTCCGGGACAGGGGCGCAATGAGCAGTTCTTC
TRBV10-2	few	NA	TRBJ2-7	CASSDPGYEQYF	TGCGCCAGCAGTGATCCGGGCTACGAGCAGTACTTC
TRBV29-1	few	NA	TRBJ2-7	CSVKRDVGLGYEQYF	TGCAGCGTCAAAAGGGATGTTGGGTTAGGCTACGAGCAGTACTTC
TRBV28	NA	NA	TRBJ1-6	CASSLFASSNSPLHF	TGTGCCAGCAGTTTATTCGCCAGCAGTAATTCACCCCTCCACTTT
TRBV6-5	many	TRBD2	TRBJ2-1	CASSSGRGVFNEQFF	TGTGCCAGCAGTTCCGGGAGGGGGGTGTTCAATGAGCAGTTCTTC
TRBV7-9	few	NA	TRBJ2-6	CASSLDSRSGANVLTF	TGTGCCAGCAGCTTAGACAGCCGATCTGGGGCCAACGTCCTGACTTTC
TRBV9	few	NA	TRBJ2-7	CASSVRDQAKEQYF	TGTGCCAGCAGCGTCCGGGACCAAGCTAAGGAGCAGTACTTC
TRBV20-1	NA	TRBD1	TRBJ2-6	CSATRQGKRSGANVLTF	TGCAGTGCTACCCGACAGGGAAAAAGATCTGGGGCCAACGTCCTGACTTTC
TRBV4-1	few	TRBD2	TRBJ2-3	CASRHSGGIDTQYF	TGCGCCAGCAGGCATAGCGGGGGCATAGATACGCAGTATTTT
TRBV7-2	NA	TRBD2	TRBJ2-5	CASSLVAASGETQYF	TGTGCCAGCAGCTTAGTTGCGGCTAGCGGGGAGACCCAGTACTTC
TRBV6-2/TRBV6-3	NA	NA	TRBJ1-5	CASQRDSNQPQHF	TGTGCCAGCCAGAGGGATAGCAATCAGCCCCAGCATTTT
TRBV12-3/TRBV12-4	NA	NA	TRBJ2-3	CASTLYMNTDTQYF	TGTGCCAGCACCCTATATATGAACACAGATACGCAGTATTTT
TRBV12-3/TRBV12-4	NA	NA	TRBJ2-5	CASSATVVGTQYF	TGTGCCAGCAGTGCGACTGTGGTAGGGACCCAGTACTTC
TRBV29-1	NA	NA	TRBJ2-5	CSVGVGGETQYF	TGCAGCGTTGGGGTAGGAGGGGAGACCCAGTACTTC
TRBV9	few	TRBD1	TRBJ2-7	CASSVEDRVPFEQYF	TGTGCCAGCAGCGTGGAGGACAGGGTCCCTTTCGAGCAGTACTTC
TRBV7-9	NA	NA	TRBJ2-2	CASSAGGELSF	TGTGCCAGCAGCGCAGGGGGGGAGCTGTCTTTT
TRBV10-3	NA	NA	TRBJ2-3	CAISTGSFDTQYF	TGTGCCATCAGCACGGGGAGCTTTGATACGCAGTATTTT
TRBV5-1	NA	NA	TRBJ2-5	CASSWGEETQYF	TGCGCCAGCAGCTGGGGGGAAGAGACCCAGTACTTC
TRBV18	NA	NA	TRBJ2-3	CASSPPGSPTDTQYF	TGTGCCAGCTCACCACCCGGGAGCCCGACAGATACGCAGTATTTT
TRBV4-3	NA	NA	TRBJ2-5	CASSPFTPGPGPETQYF	TGCGCCAGCAGCCCCTTCACACCGGGTCCCGGGCCAGAGACCCAGTACTTC
TRBV12-5	few	NA	TRBJ1-2	CASGLVPGPYGYTF	TGTGCTAGTGGTTTGGTACCCGGTCCCTATGGCTACACCTTC
TRBV5-1	NA	TRBD1	TRBJ2-3	CASSDRVSTDTQYF	TGCGCCAGCTCGGACAGGGTGAGCACAGATACGCAGTATTTT
TRBV7-9	NA	TRBD1	TRBJ2-2	CASSSDRERVSGELFF	TGTGCCAGCAGCTCCGACAGGGAGCGCGTTTCCGGGGAGCTGTTTTTT
TRBV20-1	many	TRBD1	TRBJ1-5	CSATGGNNQPQHF	TGCAGTGCTACAGGGGGTAACAATCAGCCCCAGCATTTT
TRBV20-1	few	NA	TRBJ1-1	CSAREVIIEAFF	TGCAGTGCTAGAGAGGTGATTATTGAAGCTTTCTTT
TRBV7-3	NA	NA	TRBJ2-6	CASSRTGPLGANVLTF	TGTGCCAGCAGCAGAACAGGACCTCTGGGGGCCAACGTCCTGACTTTC
TRBV5-1	few	NA	TRBJ2-3	CASSFSRVTDTQYF	TGCGCCAGCAGCTTCAGCAGGGTAACAGATACGCAGTATTTT
TRBV7-6	NA	TRBD2	TRBJ2-7	CASSLVGGEGEQYF	TGTGCCAGCAGCTTGGTGGGGGGGGAAGGCGAGCAGTACTTC
TRBV28	few	TRBD1	TRBJ2-5	CASSRTGIVETQYF	TGTGCCAGCAGTAGGACAGGGATAGTCGAGACCCAGTACTTC
TRBV5-6	few	NA	TRBJ2-3	CASSWGVLDTQYF	TGTGCCAGCAGCTGGGGGGTTCTGGATACGCAGTATTTT
TRBV5-1	many	TRBD2	TRBJ2-5	CASSFGREETQYF	TGCGCCAGCAGCTTTGGGAGGGAAGAGACCCAGTACTTC
TRBV20-1	NA	NA	TRBJ2-3	CSARSPSTDTDTQYF	TGCAGTGCTAGATCCCCCTCGACAGACACAGATACGCAGTATTTT
TRBV6-5	NA	NA	TRBJ1-6	CASSYSAGFASPLHF	TGTGCCAGCAGTTACTCGGCAGGGTTCGCTTCACCCCTCCACTTT
TRBV4-3	few	TRBD2	TRBJ2-1	CASSQDPAGGRYEQFF	TGCGCCAGCAGCCAAGATCCGGCGGGGGGGCGATATGAGCAGTTCTTC